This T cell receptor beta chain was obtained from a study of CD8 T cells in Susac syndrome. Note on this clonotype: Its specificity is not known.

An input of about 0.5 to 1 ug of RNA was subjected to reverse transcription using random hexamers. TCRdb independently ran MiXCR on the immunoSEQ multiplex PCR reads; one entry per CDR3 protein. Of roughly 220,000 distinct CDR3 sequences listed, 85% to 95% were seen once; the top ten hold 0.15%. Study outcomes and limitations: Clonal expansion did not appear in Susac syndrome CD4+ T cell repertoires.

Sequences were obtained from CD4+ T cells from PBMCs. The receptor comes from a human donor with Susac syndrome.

CDR3: CASSTPWNTEAFF. CDR3 nucleotides: TGTGCCAGCAGTACCCCCTGGAACACTGAAGCTTTCTTT. J is TRBJ1-1 and V is TRBV6-5; D remains unclear. This CDR3 region has 13 residues. V was shortened by 5 bases and J by 1 base, with 8 bases between the two germline ends. Per germline, CDR1 MNHEY and CDR2 SVGAGI.